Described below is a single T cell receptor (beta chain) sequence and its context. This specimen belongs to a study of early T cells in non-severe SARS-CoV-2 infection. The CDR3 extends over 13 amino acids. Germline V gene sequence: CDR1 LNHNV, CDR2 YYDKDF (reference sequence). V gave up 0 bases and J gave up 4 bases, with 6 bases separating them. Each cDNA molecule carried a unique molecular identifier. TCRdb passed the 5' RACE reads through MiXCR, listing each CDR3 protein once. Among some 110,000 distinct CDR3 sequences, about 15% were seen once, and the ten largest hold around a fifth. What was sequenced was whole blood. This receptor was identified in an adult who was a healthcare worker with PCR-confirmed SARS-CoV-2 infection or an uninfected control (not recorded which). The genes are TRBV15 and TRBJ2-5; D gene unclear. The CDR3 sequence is CATSRDLRETQYF. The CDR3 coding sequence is TGTGCCACCAGCAGAGATCTCAGAGAGACCCAGTACTTC.